This TCR beta chain was identified in a study of blood T cell repertoires in COVID-19. Study-level information: Acute and convalescent COVID-19 specimens originated in the United States, Italy and Spain. The analysed material was cDNA or gDNA that came from T cells, B-cell-depleted T cells, or PBMCs.

Germline V gene sequence: CDR1 SGHRS, CDR2 YFSETQ. The CDR3 has 14 residues. Trimming cost V 0 bases and J 0 bases, with 6 bases left between them. Authors' processing steps: Amplified reference gene primers provided the basis for estimating nucleated cell counts. Profiled with immunoSEQ multiplex PCR; TCRdb holds only in-frame clones, not every one. Clone size and V and J calls were adopted from that table, with D and trimming inferred from the DNA. This sample has around 97,000 clones, with approximately 86% found just once. The sequencing sample was made of peripheral blood. This rearrangement joins TRBV5-1 to TRBJ1-1; D unresolved. This sequence originates from a human donor in a cohort sampled during active COVID-19. CDR3 sequence (DNA): TGCGCCAGCAGCTTGGACGGAGTGAACACTGAAGCTTTCTTT. Protein: CASSLDGVNTEAFF. The full variable domain, completed using reference TRBV5-1 and TRBJ1-1, is KAGVTQTPRYLIKTRGQQVTLSCSPISGHRSVSWYQQTPGQGLQFLFEYFSETQRNKGNFPGRFSGRQFSNSRSEMNVSTLELGDSALYLCASSLDGVNTEAFFGQGTRLTVV.